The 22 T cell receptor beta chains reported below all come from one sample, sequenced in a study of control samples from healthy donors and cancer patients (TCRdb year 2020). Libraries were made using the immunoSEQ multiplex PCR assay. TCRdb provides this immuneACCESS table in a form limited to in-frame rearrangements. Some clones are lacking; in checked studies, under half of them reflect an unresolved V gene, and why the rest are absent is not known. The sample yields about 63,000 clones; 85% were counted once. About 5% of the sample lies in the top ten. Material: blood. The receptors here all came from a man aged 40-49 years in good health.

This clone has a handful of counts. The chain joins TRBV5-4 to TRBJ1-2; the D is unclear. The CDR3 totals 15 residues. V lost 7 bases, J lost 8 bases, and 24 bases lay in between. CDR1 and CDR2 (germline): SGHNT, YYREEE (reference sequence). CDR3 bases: TGTGCCAGCTTTAGAGCAGGACTCGGGCCTGGAGGCTACACCTTC. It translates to CASFRAGLGPGGYTF.

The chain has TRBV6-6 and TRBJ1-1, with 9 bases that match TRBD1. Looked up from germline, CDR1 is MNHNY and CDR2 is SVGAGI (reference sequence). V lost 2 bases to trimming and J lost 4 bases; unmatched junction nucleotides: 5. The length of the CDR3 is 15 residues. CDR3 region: CASSYGGQGGTEAFF. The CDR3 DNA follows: TGTGCCAGCAGTTACGGGGGACAGGGAGGCACTGAAGCTTTCTTT.

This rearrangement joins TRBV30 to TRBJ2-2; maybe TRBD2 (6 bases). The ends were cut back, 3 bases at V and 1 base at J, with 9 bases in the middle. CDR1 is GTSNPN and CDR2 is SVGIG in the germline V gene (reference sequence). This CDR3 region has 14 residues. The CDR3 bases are TGTGCCTGGAGCAAGGGAGGGAACACCGGGGAGCTGTTTTTT. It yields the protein CAWSKGGNTGELFF.

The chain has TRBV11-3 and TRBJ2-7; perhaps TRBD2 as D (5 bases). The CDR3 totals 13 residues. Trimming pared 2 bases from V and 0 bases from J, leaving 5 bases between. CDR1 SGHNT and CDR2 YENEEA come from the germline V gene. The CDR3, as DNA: TGTGCCAGCAGCTTAAGCGGCTCCTACGAGCAGTACTTC. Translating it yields CASSLSGSYEQYF.

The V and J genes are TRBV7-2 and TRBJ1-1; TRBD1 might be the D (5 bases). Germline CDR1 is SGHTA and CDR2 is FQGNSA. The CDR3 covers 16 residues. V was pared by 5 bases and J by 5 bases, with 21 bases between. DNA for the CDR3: TGTGCCAGCAGCGTCCCCCCTGGGGCGGGAGGGACTGAAGCTTTCTTT. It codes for CASSVPPGAGGTEAFF. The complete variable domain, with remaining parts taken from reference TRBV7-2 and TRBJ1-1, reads GAGVSQSPSNKVTEKGKDVELRCDPISGHTALYWYRQSLGQGLEFLIYFQGNSAPDKSGLPSDRFSAERTGGSVSTLTIQRTQQEDSAVYLCASSVPPGAGGTEAFFGQGTRLTVV.

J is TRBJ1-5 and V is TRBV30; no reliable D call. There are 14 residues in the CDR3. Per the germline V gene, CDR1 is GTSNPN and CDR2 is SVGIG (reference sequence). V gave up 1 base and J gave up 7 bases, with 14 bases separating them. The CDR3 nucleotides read TGTGCCTGGAGTGGTGGAGGGCTAAAGCAGCCCCAGCATTTT. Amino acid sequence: CAWSGGGLKQPQHF.

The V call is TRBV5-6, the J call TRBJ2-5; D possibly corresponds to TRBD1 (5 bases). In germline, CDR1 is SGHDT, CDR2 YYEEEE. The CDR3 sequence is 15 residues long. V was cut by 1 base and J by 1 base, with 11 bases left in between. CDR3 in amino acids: CASSLLTASQETQYF. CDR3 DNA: TGTGCCAGCAGCTTGCTGACAGCGTCCCAAGAGACCCAGTACTTC.

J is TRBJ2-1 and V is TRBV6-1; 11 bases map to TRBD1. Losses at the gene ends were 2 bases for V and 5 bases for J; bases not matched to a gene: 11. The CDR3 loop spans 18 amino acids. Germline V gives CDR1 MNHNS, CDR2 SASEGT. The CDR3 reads CASSEYIWRDRGNNEQFF. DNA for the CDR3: TGTGCCAGCAGTGAATATATTTGGCGGGACAGGGGGAACAATGAGCAGTTCTTC.

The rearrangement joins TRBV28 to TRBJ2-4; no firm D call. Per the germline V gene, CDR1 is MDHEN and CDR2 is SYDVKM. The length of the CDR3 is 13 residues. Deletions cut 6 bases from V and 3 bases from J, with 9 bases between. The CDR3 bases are TGTGCCAGCAGGTTCGAAAGCAAAAACATTCAGTACTTC. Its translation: CASRFESKNIQYF.

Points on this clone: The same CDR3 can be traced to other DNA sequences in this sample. This CDR3 is CATSDLTRDYGYTF. As DNA, the CDR3 is TGTGCCACCAGTGACTTGACGCGAGACTATGGCTACACCTTC. V usage is TRBV24-1 and J usage is TRBJ1-2; no clear D. The CDR3 consists of 14 residues. The germline V gene has CDR1 KGHDR and CDR2 SFDVKD. V gave up 4 bases and J gave up 3 bases, with 11 bases separating them.

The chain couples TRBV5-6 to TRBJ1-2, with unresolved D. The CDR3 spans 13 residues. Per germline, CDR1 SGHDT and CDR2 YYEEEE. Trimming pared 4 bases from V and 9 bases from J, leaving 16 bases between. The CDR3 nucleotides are TGTGCCAGCAGCGACTTTCAGGTCTTGCGCTACACCTTC. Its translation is CASSDFQVLRYTF. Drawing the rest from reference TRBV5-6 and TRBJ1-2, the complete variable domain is DAGVTQSPTHLIKTRGQQVTLRCSPKSGHDTVSWYQQALGQGPQFIFQYYEEEERQRGNFPDRFSGHQFPNYSSELNVNALLLGDSALYLCASSDFQVLRYTFGSGTRLTVV.

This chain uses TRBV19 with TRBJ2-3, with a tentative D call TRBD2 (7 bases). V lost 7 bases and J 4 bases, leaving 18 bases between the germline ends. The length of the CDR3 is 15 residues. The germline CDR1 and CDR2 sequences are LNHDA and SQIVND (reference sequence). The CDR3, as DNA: TGTGCCAGTACCCCCCGGGGGGCATTGTCAGATACGCAGTATTTT. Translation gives CASTPRGALSDTQYF.

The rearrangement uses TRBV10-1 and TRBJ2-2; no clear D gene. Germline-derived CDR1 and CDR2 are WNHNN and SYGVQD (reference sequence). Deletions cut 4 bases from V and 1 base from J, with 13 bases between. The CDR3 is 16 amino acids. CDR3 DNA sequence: TGCGCCAGCAGTGCCCTACGGCCCTGGAACACCGGGGAGCTGTTTTTT. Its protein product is CASSALRPWNTGELFF.

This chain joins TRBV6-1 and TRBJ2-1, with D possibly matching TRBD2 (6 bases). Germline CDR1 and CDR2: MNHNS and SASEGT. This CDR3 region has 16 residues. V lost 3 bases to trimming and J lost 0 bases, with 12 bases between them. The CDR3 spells CASSDRAGLSYNEQFF. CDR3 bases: TGTGCCAGCAGTGATAGGGCGGGGCTCTCCTACAATGAGCAGTTCTTC.

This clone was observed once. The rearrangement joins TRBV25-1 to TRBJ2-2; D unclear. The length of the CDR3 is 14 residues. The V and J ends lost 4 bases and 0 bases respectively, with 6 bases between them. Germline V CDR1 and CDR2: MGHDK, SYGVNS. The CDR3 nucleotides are TGTGCCAGCAGTGGGTTGCCGAACACCGGGGAGCTGTTTTTT. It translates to CASSGLPNTGELFF.

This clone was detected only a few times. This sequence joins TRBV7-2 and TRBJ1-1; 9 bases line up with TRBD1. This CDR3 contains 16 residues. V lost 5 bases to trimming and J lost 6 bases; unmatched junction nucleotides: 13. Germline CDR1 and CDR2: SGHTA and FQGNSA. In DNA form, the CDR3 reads TGTGCCAGCAGCGCCGGACAGGGGAATAGGGGGGCTGAAGCTTTCTTT. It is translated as CASSAGQGNRGAEAFF.

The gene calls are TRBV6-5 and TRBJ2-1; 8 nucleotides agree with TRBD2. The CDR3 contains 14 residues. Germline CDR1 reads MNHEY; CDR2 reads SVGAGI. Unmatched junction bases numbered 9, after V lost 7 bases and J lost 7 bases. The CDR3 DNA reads TGTGCCAGCACAACCGGGGGGGCCGTAAATGAGCAGTTCTTC. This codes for CASTTGGAVNEQFF.

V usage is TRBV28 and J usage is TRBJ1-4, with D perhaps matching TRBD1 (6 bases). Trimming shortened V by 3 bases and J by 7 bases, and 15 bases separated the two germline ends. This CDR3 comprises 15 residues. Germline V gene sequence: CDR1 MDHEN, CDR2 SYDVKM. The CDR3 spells CASSFPGTSREKLFF. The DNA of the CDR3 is TGTGCCAGCAGTTTTCCCGGGACATCTCGTGAAAAACTGTTTTTT. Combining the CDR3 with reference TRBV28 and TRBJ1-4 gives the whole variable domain DVKVTQSSRYLVKRTGEKVFLECVQDMDHENMFWYRQDPGLGLRLIYFSYDVKMKEKGDIPEGYSVSREKKERFSLILESASTNQTSMYLCASSFPGTSREKLFFGSGTQLSVL.

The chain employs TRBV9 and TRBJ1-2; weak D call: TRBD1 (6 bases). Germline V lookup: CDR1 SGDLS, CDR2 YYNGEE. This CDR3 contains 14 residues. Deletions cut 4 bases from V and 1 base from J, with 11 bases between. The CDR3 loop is CASSPGAYNYGYTF. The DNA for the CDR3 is TGTGCCAGCAGCCCGGGGGCTTATAACTATGGCTACACCTTC.

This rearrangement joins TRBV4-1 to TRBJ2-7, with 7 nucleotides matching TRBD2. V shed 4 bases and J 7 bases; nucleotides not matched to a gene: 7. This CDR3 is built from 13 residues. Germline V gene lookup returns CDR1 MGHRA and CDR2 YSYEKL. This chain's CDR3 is CASSPRLAGEQYF. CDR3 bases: TGCGCCAGCAGCCCTCGACTAGCCGGAGAGCAGTACTTC.

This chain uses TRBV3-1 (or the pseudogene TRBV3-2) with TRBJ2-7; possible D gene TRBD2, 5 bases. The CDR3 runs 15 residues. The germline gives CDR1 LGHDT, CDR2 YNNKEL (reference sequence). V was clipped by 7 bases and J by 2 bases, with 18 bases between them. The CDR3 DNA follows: TGTGCCAGCACTAGCCAGGTTGGCTACACCTACGAGCAGTACTTC. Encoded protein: CASTSQVGYTYEQYF.

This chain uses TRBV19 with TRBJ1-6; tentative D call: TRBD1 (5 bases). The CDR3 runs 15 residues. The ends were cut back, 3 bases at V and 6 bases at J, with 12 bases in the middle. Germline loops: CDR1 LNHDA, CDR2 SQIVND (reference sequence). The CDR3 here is CASSMSQGSNSPLHF. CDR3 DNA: TGTGCCAGTAGTATGAGTCAGGGAAGTAATTCACCCCTCCACTTT.